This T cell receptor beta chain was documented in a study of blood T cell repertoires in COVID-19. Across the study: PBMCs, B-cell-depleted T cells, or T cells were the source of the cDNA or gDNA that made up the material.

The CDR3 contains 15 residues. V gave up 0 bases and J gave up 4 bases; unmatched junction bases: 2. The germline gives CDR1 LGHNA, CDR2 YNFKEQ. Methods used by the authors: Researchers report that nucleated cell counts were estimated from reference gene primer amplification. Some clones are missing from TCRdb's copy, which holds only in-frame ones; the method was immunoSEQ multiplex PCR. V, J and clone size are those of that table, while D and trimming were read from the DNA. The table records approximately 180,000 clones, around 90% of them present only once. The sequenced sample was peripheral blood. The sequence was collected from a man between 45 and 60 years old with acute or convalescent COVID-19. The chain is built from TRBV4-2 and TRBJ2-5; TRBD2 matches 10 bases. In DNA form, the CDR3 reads TGTGCCAGCAGCCAAGACGGGACTAGCGTAGAGACCCAGTACTTC. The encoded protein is CASSQDGTSVETQYF.